Presented here are 14 T cell receptor beta chains from one specimen sequenced in a study of T cell responses to AZD1222 COVID-19 vaccine. This table comes from immunoSEQ multiplex PCR, and its TCRdb copy is limited to in-frame clones, with some not included. In the table there are 90,000 to 100,000 clones, around nine tenths of which are singletons. The source material was peripheral blood, sampled on day 0 of AZD1222 vaccination. These receptors originate from an adult in good health.

The chain links TRBV29-1 to TRBJ1-2, with D possibly being TRBD1 (5 bases). Deletions cut 5 bases from V and 7 bases from J, with 11 bases between. This CDR3 comprises 11 residues. Germline CDR1 SQVTM, CDR2 ANQGSEA. Here the CDR3 DNA reads TGCAGCGTTTCCGACAGTGGTGGCTACACCTTC. It specifies CSVSDSGGYTF.

The genes are TRBV28 and TRBJ1-2; D unresolved. V was clipped by 6 bases and J by 4 bases, with 9 bases between them. The CDR3 has 12 residues. Per the germline V gene, CDR1 is MDHEN and CDR2 is SYDVKM. The CDR3 nucleotides read TGTGCCAGCAGACTATCGAGCTATGGCTACACCTTC. Its protein product is CASRLSSYGYTF.

This chain links TRBV24-1 with TRBJ1-2; D is possibly TRBD1 (5 bases). This CDR3 region has 15 residues. Trimming shortened V by 0 bases and J by 7 bases, and 14 bases separated the two germline ends. The germline gives CDR1 KGHDR, CDR2 SFDVKD. The CDR3, as DNA: TGTGCCACCAGTGATTTGGGGCAGGGTTTCGGTGGCTACACCTTC. Translated, it gives CATSDLGQGFGGYTF.

The CDR3 sequence: CASAGLAGGPTDTQYF. CDR3 coding DNA: TGTGCCAGCGCGGGACTAGCGGGAGGGCCAACAGATACGCAGTATTTT. The chain is built from TRBV9 and TRBJ2-3; 16 nucleotides align to TRBD2. This CDR3 has 16 residues. Unmatched junction bases numbered 5, after V lost 7 bases and J lost 3 bases. Germline lookup yields CDR1 SGDLS and CDR2 YYNGEE.

V gene TRBV7-3 combines with J gene TRBJ2-1; the match to TRBD2 covers 13 bases. The CDR3 is 15 amino acids. Germline CDR1 reads SGHTA; CDR2 reads FQGTGA. V dropped 5 bases and J dropped 7; count of bases not matched to a gene: 5. The CDR3 loop reads CASSPGLAGANEQFF. CDR3 sequence (DNA): TGTGCCAGCAGCCCCGGACTAGCGGGAGCGAATGAGCAGTTCTTC. Based on the CDR3 plus reference TRBV7-3 and TRBJ2-1, the full variable domain is GAGVSQTPSNKVTEKGKYVELRCDPISGHTALYWYRQSLGQGPEFLIYFQGTGAADDSGLPNDRFFAVRPEGSVSTLKIQRTERGDSAVYLCASSPGLAGANEQFFGPGTRLTVL.

This clone was recorded a few times. The V gene is TRBV11-1, the J gene TRBJ1-6; D is undetermined. The CDR3 runs 13 residues. V lost 5 bases, J lost 14 bases, and 16 bases lay in between. CDR1 is SGHAT and CDR2 is FQDESV in the germline V gene (reference sequence). In DNA, the CDR3 is TGTGCCAGCAGCCCGAAGACACACTTCACCCTCCACTTT. Translating it yields CASSPKTHFTLHF. Using reference TRBV11-1 and TRBJ1-6 for the parts outside the CDR3, the full variable domain is EAEVAQSPRYKITEKSQAVAFWCDPISGHATLYWYRQILGQGPELLVQFQDESVVDDSQLPKDRFSAERLKGVDSTLKIQPAELGDSAMYLCASSPKTHFTLHFGNGTRLTVT.

V usage is TRBV6-4 and J usage is TRBJ1-1; no firm D call. The V and J ends lost 2 bases and 0 bases respectively, with 4 bases between them. The CDR3 covers 13 residues. The germline V gene encodes CDR1 MRHNA and CDR2 SNTAGT. The CDR3: CASSDTMNTEAFF. In DNA, the CDR3 is TGTGCCAGCAGTGACACGATGAACACTGAAGCTTTCTTT.

The chain carries TRBV3-1 (or the pseudogene TRBV3-2) and TRBJ1-5; tentative D call: TRBD1 (6 bases). Trimming cost V 4 bases and J 5 bases, with 15 bases left between them. Germline V gene lookup returns CDR1 LGHDT and CDR2 YNNKEL (reference sequence). This CDR3 has 15 amino acids. CDR3: CASSPFGQKYQPQHF. CDR3 sequence (DNA): TGTGCCAGCAGCCCATTCGGACAGAAGTATCAGCCCCAGCATTTT.

The chain carries TRBV24-1 and TRBJ2-3; perhaps TRBD2 as D (5 bases). CDR1 KGHDR and CDR2 SFDVKD come from the germline V gene. This CDR3 is built from 12 residues. The ends were cut back, 10 bases at V and 2 bases at J, with 9 bases in the middle. Here the CDR3 reads CATEGDTDTQYF. CDR3 DNA: TGTGCCACAGAGGGAGACACAGATACGCAGTATTTT.

The DNA for the CDR3 is TGTGCCAGCAGTTACCTCGACAGGCTCGGCGGGGAGCTGTTTTTT. As protein: CASSYLDRLGGELFF. The V gene is TRBV6-5, the J gene TRBJ2-2; a weak D match, TRBD1 (6 bases). From germline, CDR1 is MNHEY and CDR2 SVGAGI. The V end was cut by 2 bases, the J end by 7 bases, with 14 bases between. The CDR3 contains 15 residues.

The chain carries TRBV2 and TRBJ2-1, with 10 bases lining up with TRBD2. V lost 11 bases to trimming and J lost 8 bases; unmatched junction nucleotides: 12. CDR3 length: 14 amino acids. The germline gives CDR1 SNHLY, CDR2 FYNNEI. Here the CDR3 reads CAVYFLGLADEQFF. DNA for the CDR3: TGTGCCGTCTATTTTCTCGGACTAGCGGATGAGCAGTTCTTC. Drawing the rest from reference TRBV2 and TRBJ2-1, the complete variable domain is EPEVTQTPSHQVTQMGQEVILRCVPISNHLYFYWYRQILGQKVEFLVSFYNNEISEKSEIFDDQFSVERPDGSNFTLKIRSTKLEDSAMYFCAVYFLGLADEQFFGPGTRLTVL.

This chain uses TRBV5-6 with TRBJ2-7; 9 positions agree with TRBD1. Germline V gene data show CDR1 as SGHDT and CDR2 as YYEEEE. The CDR3 length is 16 residues. Trimming removed 0 bases from V and 0 bases from J; junction bases left unmatched: 4. The CDR3 region has the DNA TGTGCCAGCAGCTTGGGTTGGGACAGGGACTCCTACGAGCAGTACTTC. Protein sequence: CASSLGWDRDSYEQYF.

This clone showed up just a few times. This chain links TRBV24-1 with TRBJ1-2; 7 bases agree with TRBD1. This CDR3 is built from 14 residues. V shed 4 bases and J 2 bases; nucleotides not matched to a gene: 3. Germline V gene sequence: CDR1 KGHDR, CDR2 SFDVKD. This CDR3 reads CATSDLQGNYGYTF. The DNA of the CDR3 is TGTGCCACCAGTGACTTACAGGGGAACTATGGCTACACCTTC.

V and J are TRBV7-2 and TRBJ2-7; D unresolved. V was shortened by 6 bases and J by 0 bases, with 12 bases between the two germline ends. CDR1 and CDR2 (germline): SGHTA, FQGNSA. The CDR3 length is 14 residues. This CDR3 is CASSVGGFSYEQYF. DNA of the CDR3: TGTGCCAGCAGTGTTGGTGGGTTCTCCTACGAGCAGTACTTC.